This T cell receptor beta chain comes out of a study of OX40 agonist ivuxolimab in advanced cancers. Study-wide background: Three patients got partial responses; one had hepatocellular carcinoma and two had cutaneous melanoma. Findings of the study overall: There was clonal expansion of CD4+ and CD8+ blood T cells by week 6 at 0.1 to 3.0 mg/kg. The study found that CD8+ T cells averaged more expanded clones than CD4+.

Details on this clone: Antigen specificity is unknown.

Looked up from germline, CDR1 is SGHVS and CDR2 is FQNEAQ. The CDR3 consists of 16 residues. V was cut by 0 bases and J by 4 bases, with 16 bases left in between. TCRdb's copy holds only in-frame clones and misses some; the assay was immunoSEQ multiplex PCR. Altogether about 100,000 clones are present, approximately 90% being singletons, with the ten largest covering approximately 0.16%. The chain carries TRBV7-8 and TRBJ2-7; a possible D gene is TRBD1 (8 bases). Sequenced here: CD4+ or CD8+ T cells sorted from blood, sampled in a trial of the OX40 agonist ivuxolimab. The TCR originated in an adult with an advanced solid tumor such as melanoma, head and neck, liver or kidney cancer. CDR3 in amino acids: CASSLASGTGRYEQYF. The CDR3 region has the DNA TGTGCCAGCAGCTTAGCCAGCGGGACAGGACGGTACGAGCAGTACTTC.